A selection of T cell receptor beta chains follows, all from one sample in a study of neurological immune-mediated disorders. MiXCR was run by TCRdb on the 5' RACE reads, yielding one entry per CDR3 protein. The sample records tens of thousands of distinct CDR3 sequences, about 6.9% being singletons. The sequenced sample was CD4+ T cells from blood. The receptors derive from a woman aged 40 to 50 in good health. CDR3s include the opening cysteine and the closing phenylalanine or tryptophan. D genes are given only for firm matches. Only part of the rows carry a size: once, few, many, or a class if the clone is expanded.

13	many	TRBV20-1	-	TRBJ1-2	TGCAGTGCTATAAGGACGGATTCCCCTGGCTACACCTTC	CSAIRTDSPGYTF
12	many	TRBV27	-	TRBJ1-5	TGTGCCAGTTTAGGGCAGGGACAGCCCCAGCATTTT	CASLGQGQPQHF
16	many	TRBV5-1	TRBD2	TRBJ2-1	TGCGCCAGCAGCTTGTTGGTCAGCGGGAGTGGAAATGAGCAGTTCTTC	CASSLLVSGSGNEQFF
14	many	TRBV10-2	-	TRBJ1-5	TGCGCCAGCAGAATCGGACAGCTTAATCAGCCCCAGCATTTT	CASRIGQLNQPQHF
17	many	TRBV5-1	-	TRBJ2-3	TGCGCCAGCAGCTTGGCCGGTCTAGAGCCTTTCACAGATACGCAGTATTTT	CASSLAGLEPFTDTQYF
15	many	TRBV11-2	TRBD1	TRBJ2-6	TGTGCCATAGACAGGGGAACCTCTGGGGCCAACGTCCTGACTTTC	CAIDRGTSGANVLTF
16	many	TRBV6-2/TRBV6-3	TRBD1	TRBJ1-1	TGTGCCAGCAGCCTAACAGGGGGCGACTGGAACACTGAAGCTTTCTTT	CASSLTGGDWNTEAFF
11	many	TRBV28	-	TRBJ2-7	TGTGCCAGCAGTATTTCCTACGAGCAGTACTTC	CASSISYEQYF
14	many	TRBV5-1	-	TRBJ2-1	TGCGCCAGCAGCTTCTCCGCAGTTAGCAATGAGCAGTTCTTC	CASSFSAVSNEQFF
14	many	TRBV4-3	-	TRBJ2-7	TGCGCCAGCAGCCAAGATCCCAATATAGGCGAGCAGTACTTC	CASSQDPNIGEQYF
17	many	TRBV29-1	TRBD2	TRBJ2-1	TGCAGCGTTGACTCCCTAGCGGGAGGGAGCTCCTACAATGAGCAGTTCTTC	CSVDSLAGGSSYNEQFF
13	many	TRBV20-1	-	TRBJ2-7	TGCAGTGCTAGGGTGGCGGGGACCTACGAGCAGTACTTC	CSARVAGTYEQYF
13	many	TRBV18	-	TRBJ2-5	TGTGCCAGCTCCGTCGGCGGGCGTGAGACCCAGTACTTC	CASSVGGRETQYF
14	many	TRBV7-9	TRBD2	TRBJ2-2	TGTGCCAGCAGCTCTCGCGGGGGGATCCGGGAGCTGTTTTTT	CASSSRGGIRELFF
15	many	TRBV5-1	-	TRBJ1-1	TGCGCCAGCAGCTTGGTCGGGGATCCGAACACTGAAGCTTTCTTT	CASSLVGDPNTEAFF
16	many	TRBV28	-	TRBJ2-7	TGTGCCAGCAGTTCATCCTCTATTACATACACCTACGAGCAGTACTTC	CASSSSSITYTYEQYF
11	many	TRBV20-1	-	TRBJ2-7	TGCAAAGGCGGTGACTCCTACGAGCAGTACTTC	CKGGDSYEQYF
13	once	TRBV5-1	-	TRBJ2-1	TGCGCCAGCAGCCTAAAAGGGGTATCAGAGCAGTTCTTC	CASSLKGVSEQFF
18	many	TRBV10-3	TRBD1	TRBJ1-4	TGTGCCATCAGTGAGTCTGACTTACTCTCCCGGGACAGTGAAAAACTGTTTTTT	CAISESDLLSRDSEKLFF
11	many	TRBV28	-	TRBJ2-1	TGTGCCAGCAGTTTAGCGAGGGCTCGGTTCTTC	CASSLARARFF
14	many	TRBV5-1	TRBD2	TRBJ2-1	TGCGCCAGCAGCTTCAGCGGGGCTTACAATGAGCAGTTCTTC	CASSFSGAYNEQFF
14	many	TRBV7-2	-	TRBJ2-4	TGTGCCAGCAGCTCCCAGGTTCTCGGGGACATTCAGTACTTC	CASSSQVLGDIQYF
10	many	TRBV20-1	-	TRBJ2-5	TGCAGTGCCACCCAAGAGACCCAGTACTTC	CSATQETQYF
15	many	TRBV20-1	TRBD1	TRBJ2-2	TGCAGTGCTAGAGCAGGGCAGGGGGCGACCGGGGAGCTGTTTTTT	CSARAGQGATGELFF
15	many	TRBV5-6	TRBD1	TRBJ2-7	TGTGCCAGCAGCCTCCGCCGGGACAGGGTGTACGAGCAGTACTTC	CASSLRRDRVYEQYF
15	many	TRBV10-3	TRBD1	TRBJ2-3	TGTGCCATCAGCCCTACAGGGGTGGGCACAGATACGCAGTATTTT	CAISPTGVGTDTQYF
17	many	TRBV10-3	TRBD2	TRBJ2-3	TGTGCCATCACCTCGACTAGCGGGAGGGCCGGGGCAGATACGCAGTATTTT	CAITSTSGRAGADTQYF
15	-	TRBV11-2	-	TRBJ1-2	TGTGCCAGCAGCTCCCCGCGGCTTTTGGGCTATGGCTACACCTTC	CASSSPRLLGYGYTF
16	many	TRBV24-1	TRBD1	TRBJ2-1	TGTGCCACCAGTGAGCACACCGGGACAGGGGTGAATGAGCAGTTCTTC	CATSEHTGTGVNEQFF
14	many	TRBV12-3/TRBV12-4	-	TRBJ1-2	TGTGCCAGCAGTCCTGGGAGGAGGGGCCGTGGCTACACCTTC	CASSPGRRGRGYTF
12	many	TRBV20-1	-	TRBJ2-5	TGCAGTGCTGGATACAATGCGGAGACCCAGTACTTC	CSAGYNAETQYF
14	-	TRBV11-2	-	TRBJ2-2	TGTGCCAGCAGCTGGGTCAGGGGAACCGGGGAGCTGTTTTTT	CASSWVRGTGELFF
15	many	TRBV6-1	-	TRBJ1-2	TGTGCCAGCAGTGAAAGTAGCGGGACGTCTGATGGCTACACCTTC	CASSESSGTSDGYTF
15	many	TRBV2	TRBD1	TRBJ2-2	TGTGCCAGCAGTCTCCAGGGACAGTCCACCGGGGAGCTGTTTTTT	CASSLQGQSTGELFF
15	many	TRBV5-1	TRBD2	TRBJ2-7	TGCGCCAGCAGCTTGCAGGGCGGGAGGGACCTCGAGCAGTACTTC	CASSLQGGRDLEQYF
12	few	TRBV28	-	TRBJ1-4	TGTGCCAGCAGTCTGGGACCTGAAAAACTGTTTTTT	CASSLGPEKLFF
15	many	TRBV5-6	-	TRBJ2-5	TGTGCCAGCAGCTTGGGACAGTCGATCCAAGAGACCCAGTACTTC	CASSLGQSIQETQYF
15	many	TRBV29-1	-	TRBJ2-3	TGCAGCGTTGTGCCCCAATCTGGGGGCACAGATACGCAGTATTTT	CSVVPQSGGTDTQYF
15	many	TRBV5-1	TRBD2	TRBJ2-3	TGCGCCAGCAGCGCTAGCGGGATCAGTACAGATACGCAGTATTTT	CASSASGISTDTQYF
19	many	TRBV20-1	TRBD2	TRBJ2-1	TGCAGTGCTAGAATTACAGCGGGACTAGCGGGAGAACGGATCAATGAGCAGTTCTTC	CSARITAGLAGERINEQFF
14	many	TRBV28	-	TRBJ2-6	TGTGCCAGCAGTTTTAGCTCCGGGGCCAACGTCCTGACTTTC	CASSFSSGANVLTF
16	medium-sized	TRBV5-1	-	TRBJ1-1	TGCGCCAGCAGCAAAGTCGGGGGGTCCCCGAACACTGAAGCTTTCTTT	CASSKVGGSPNTEAFF
14	many	TRBV7-8	-	TRBJ1-3	TGTGCCAGCAGCCCTATAGTCTCTGGAAACACCATATATTTT	CASSPIVSGNTIYF
13	many	TRBV28	TRBD2	TRBJ2-7	TGTGCCAGCAGTTCTAGCGGGAGAGGGGAGCAGTACTTC	CASSSSGRGEQYF
16	-	TRBV25-1	TRBD1	TRBJ2-2	TGTGCCAGCAGTGAATGGGACAGCTCGAACACCGGGGAGCTGTTTTTT	CASSEWDSSNTGELFF
15	many	TRBV7-9	TRBD2	TRBJ2-5	TGTGCCAGCAGCTTTAGCGGGGCGGTGGAAGAGACCCAGTACTTC	CASSFSGAVEETQYF
15	many	TRBV5-1	-	TRBJ2-1	TGCGCCAGCAGGACACTAGAGGCGGCCGGCAATGAGCAGTTCTTC	CASRTLEAAGNEQFF
14	-	TRBV5-4	-	TRBJ1-6	TGTGCCAGCAGCTTGACCGGGCCCAATTCACCCCTCCACTTT	CASSLTGPNSPLHF
16	many	TRBV29-1	-	TRBJ2-7	TGCAGCCCAGCGGGCGGGTGGTATGGGGCGGGTGGCGAGCAGTACTTC	CSPAGGWYGAGGEQYF
12	many	TRBV12-3/TRBV12-4	TRBD2	TRBJ2-3	TGTGCCAGCAGCCCCCGGGGGGGGACCAAGTATTTT	CASSPRGGTKYF
12	-	TRBV19	-	TRBJ2-3	TGTGCCAGTAGTGGGACCCATGATACGCAGTATTTT	CASSGTHDTQYF